This T cell receptor (beta chain) originates from a study of blood T cell repertoires in COVID-19. As for the study in general: Donors in the United States, Italy and Spain gave samples during acute or convalescent COVID-19. T cells, B-cell-depleted T cells, or PBMCs supplied cDNA or gDNA.

CDR1 and CDR2 (germline): MNHEY, SMNVEV (reference sequence). After removal of 3 bases from V and 6 bases from J, the junction contained 2 bases not matched to a gene. The CDR3 sequence is 13 residues long. Per the authors' pipeline: Amplification of reference gene primers was used by the study to estimate nucleated cell counts. Assay: immunoSEQ multiplex PCR; the TCRdb copy retains only in-frame clones and omits some. D and trimming come from the DNA, and the V and J calls and clone size come from that table. Of some 350,000 clones in the sample, roughly nine tenths were seen once. Seattle participants joined during active infection and were tracked over time.

The V gene is TRBV27, the J gene TRBJ2-7; 10 bases match TRBD1. Sequencing was carried out using peripheral blood. The sequence derives from a woman aged 25 to 45 with COVID-19, enrolled during active disease. The CDR3 loop is CASSFGTGAEQYF. The DNA of the CDR3 is TGTGCCAGCAGTTTCGGGACAGGGGCCGAGCAGTACTTC.